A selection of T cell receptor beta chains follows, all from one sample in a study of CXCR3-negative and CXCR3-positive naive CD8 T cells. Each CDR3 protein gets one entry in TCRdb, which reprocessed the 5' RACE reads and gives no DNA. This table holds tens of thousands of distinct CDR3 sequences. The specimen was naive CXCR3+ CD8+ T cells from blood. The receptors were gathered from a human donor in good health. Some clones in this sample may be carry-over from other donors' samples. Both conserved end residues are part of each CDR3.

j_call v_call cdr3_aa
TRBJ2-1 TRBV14 CASSLLAGFFEQFF
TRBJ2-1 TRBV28 CASSFSGTTQNNEQFF
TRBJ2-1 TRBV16 CASSQWLAGGPNEQFF
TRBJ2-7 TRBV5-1 CASTSQDETYEQYF
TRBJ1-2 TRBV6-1 CASNPGQKYYGYTF
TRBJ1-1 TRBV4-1 CASSQEQGTNTEAFF
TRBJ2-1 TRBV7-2 CASSLGNNEQFF
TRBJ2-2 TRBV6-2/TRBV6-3 CASCDRNTGELFF
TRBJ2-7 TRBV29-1 CSVSEQGGYEQYF
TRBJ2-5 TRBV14 CASSQEWIRETQYF